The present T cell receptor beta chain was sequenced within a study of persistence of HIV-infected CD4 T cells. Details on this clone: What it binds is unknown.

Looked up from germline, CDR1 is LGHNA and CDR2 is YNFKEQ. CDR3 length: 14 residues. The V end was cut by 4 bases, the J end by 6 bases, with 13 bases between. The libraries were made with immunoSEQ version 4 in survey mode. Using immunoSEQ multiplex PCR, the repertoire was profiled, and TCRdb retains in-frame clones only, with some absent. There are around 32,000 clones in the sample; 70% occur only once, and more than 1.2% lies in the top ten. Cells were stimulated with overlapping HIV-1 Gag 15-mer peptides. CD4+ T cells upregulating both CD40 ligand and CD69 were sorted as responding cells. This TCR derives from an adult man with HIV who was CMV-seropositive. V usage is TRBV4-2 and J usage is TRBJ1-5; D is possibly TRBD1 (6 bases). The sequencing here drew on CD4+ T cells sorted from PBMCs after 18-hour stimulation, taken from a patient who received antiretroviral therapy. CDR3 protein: CASSREGVGQPQHF. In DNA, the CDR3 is TGTGCCAGCAGCCGGGAGGGGGTTGGTCAGCCCCAGCATTTT.